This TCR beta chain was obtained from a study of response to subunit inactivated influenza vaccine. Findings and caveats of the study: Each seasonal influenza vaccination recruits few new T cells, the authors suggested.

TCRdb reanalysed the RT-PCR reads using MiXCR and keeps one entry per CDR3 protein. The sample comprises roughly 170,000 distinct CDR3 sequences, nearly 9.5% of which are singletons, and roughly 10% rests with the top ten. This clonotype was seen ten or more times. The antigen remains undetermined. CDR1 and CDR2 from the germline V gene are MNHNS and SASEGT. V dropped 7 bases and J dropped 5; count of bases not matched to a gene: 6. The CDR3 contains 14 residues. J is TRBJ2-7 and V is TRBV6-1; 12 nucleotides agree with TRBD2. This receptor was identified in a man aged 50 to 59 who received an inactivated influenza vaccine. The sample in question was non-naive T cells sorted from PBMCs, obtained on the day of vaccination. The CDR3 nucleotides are TGTGCCAGCAAGACTAGCGGGAGTGTCCACGAGCAGTACTTC. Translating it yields CASKTSGSVHEQYF.